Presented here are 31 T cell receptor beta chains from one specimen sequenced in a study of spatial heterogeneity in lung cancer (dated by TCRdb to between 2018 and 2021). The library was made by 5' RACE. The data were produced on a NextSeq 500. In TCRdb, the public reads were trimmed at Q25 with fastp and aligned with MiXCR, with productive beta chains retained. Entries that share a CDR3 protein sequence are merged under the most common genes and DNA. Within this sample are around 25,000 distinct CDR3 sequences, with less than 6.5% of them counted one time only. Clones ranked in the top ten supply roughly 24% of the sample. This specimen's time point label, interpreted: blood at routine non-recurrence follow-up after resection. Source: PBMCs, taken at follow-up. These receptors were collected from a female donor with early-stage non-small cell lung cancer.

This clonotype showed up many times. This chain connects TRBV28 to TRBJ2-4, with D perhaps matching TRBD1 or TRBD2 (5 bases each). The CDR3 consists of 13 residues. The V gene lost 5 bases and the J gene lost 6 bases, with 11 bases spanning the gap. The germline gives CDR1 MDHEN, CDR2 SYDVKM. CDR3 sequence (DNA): TGTGCCAGCAGTGGGGGTGTCGGAAACATTCAGTACTTC. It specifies CASSGGVGNIQYF.

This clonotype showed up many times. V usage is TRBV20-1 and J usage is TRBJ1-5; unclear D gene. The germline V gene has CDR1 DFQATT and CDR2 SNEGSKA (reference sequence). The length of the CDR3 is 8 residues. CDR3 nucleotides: TGCATCGACCGGCCCCAGCATTTT. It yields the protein CIDRPQHF.

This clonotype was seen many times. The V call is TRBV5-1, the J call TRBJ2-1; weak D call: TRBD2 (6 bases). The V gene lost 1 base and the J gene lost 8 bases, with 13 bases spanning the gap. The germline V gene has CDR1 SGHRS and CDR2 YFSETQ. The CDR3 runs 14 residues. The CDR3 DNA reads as TGCGCCAGCAGCTTGATGGAGGGATCGGATGAGCAGTTCTTC. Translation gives CASSLMEGSDEQFF.

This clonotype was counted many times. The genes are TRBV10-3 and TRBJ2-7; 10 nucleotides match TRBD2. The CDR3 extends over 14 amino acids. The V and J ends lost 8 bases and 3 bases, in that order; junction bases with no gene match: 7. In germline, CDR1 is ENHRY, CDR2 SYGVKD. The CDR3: CAIRSGRDVYEQYF. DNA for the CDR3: TGTGCCATCCGGAGCGGGAGGGACGTCTACGAGCAGTACTTC.

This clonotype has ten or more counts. CDR3 loop: CASSSGTVNQPQHF. The CDR3 nucleotides read TGTGCCAGTAGTTCCGGGACGGTAAATCAGCCCCAGCATTTT. The chain has TRBV19 and TRBJ1-5; tentatively, D is TRBD1 (5 bases). Trimming cost V 5 bases and J 4 bases, with 12 bases left between them. Germline lookup yields CDR1 LNHDA and CDR2 SQIVND (reference sequence). The CDR3 totals 14 residues.

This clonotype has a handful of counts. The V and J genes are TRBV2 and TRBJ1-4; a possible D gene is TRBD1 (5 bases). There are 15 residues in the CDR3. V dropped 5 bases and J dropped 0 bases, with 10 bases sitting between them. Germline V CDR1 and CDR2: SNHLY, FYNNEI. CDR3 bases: TGTGCCAGCAGTTATGACAGAGCAACTAATGAAAAACTGTTTTTT. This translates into CASSYDRATNEKLFF.

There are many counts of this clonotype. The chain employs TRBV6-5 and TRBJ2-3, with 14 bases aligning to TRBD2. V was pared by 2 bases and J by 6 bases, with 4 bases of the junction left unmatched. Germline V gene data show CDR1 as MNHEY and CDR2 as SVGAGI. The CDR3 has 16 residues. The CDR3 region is CASSYGGLAGADTQYF. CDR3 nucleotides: TGTGCCAGCAGTTACGGGGGACTAGCGGGAGCCGATACGCAGTATTTT.

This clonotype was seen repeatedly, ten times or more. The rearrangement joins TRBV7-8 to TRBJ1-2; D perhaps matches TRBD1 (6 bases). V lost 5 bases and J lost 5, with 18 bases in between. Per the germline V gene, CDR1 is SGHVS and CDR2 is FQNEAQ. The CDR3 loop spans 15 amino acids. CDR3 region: CASSLRSGTTYGYTF. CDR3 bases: TGTGCCAGCAGCCTGAGGTCCGGGACAACTTATGGCTACACCTTC.

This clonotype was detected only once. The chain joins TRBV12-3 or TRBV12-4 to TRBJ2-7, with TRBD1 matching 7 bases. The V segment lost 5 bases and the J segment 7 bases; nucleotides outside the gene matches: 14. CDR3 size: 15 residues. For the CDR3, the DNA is TGTGCCAGCAGTACATTGACAGGGCCAAGGGGAGAGCAGTACTTC. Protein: CASSTLTGPRGEQYF.

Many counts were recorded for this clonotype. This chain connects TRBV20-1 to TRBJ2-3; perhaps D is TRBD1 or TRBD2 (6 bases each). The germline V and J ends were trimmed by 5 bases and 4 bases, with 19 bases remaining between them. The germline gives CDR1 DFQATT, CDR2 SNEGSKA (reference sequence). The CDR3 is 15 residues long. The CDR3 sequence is CSALVSGASPDTQYF. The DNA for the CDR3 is TGCAGTGCTCTTGTGTCGGGGGCGTCACCAGATACGCAGTATTTT.

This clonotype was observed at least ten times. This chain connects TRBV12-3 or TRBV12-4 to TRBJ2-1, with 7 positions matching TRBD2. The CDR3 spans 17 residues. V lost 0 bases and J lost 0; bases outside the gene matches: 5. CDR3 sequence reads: CASSLALAERSYNEQFF. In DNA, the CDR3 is TGTGCCAGCAGTTTAGCTCTAGCGGAACGCTCCTACAATGAGCAGTTCTTC.

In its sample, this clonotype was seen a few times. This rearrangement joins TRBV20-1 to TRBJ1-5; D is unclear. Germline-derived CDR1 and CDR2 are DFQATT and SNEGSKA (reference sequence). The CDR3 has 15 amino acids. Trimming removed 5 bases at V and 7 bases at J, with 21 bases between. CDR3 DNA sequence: TGCAGTGCTTACTTCCGGAGACAAGGTCCCCAGCCCCAGCATTTT. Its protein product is CSAYFRRQGPQPQHF.

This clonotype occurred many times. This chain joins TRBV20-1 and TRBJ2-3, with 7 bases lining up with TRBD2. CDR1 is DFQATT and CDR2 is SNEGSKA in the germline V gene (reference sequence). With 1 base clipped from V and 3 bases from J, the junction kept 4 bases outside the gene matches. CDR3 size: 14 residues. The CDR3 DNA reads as TGCAGTGCTAGAGGGACTAGTATTACAGATACGCAGTATTTT. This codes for CSARGTSITDTQYF.

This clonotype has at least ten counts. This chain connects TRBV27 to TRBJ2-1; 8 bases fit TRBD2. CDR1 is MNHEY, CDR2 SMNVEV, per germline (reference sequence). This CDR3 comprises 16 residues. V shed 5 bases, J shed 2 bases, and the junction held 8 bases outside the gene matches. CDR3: CASSPALLAAYNEQFF. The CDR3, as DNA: TGTGCCAGCAGTCCAGCCCTACTAGCGGCCTACAATGAGCAGTTCTTC.

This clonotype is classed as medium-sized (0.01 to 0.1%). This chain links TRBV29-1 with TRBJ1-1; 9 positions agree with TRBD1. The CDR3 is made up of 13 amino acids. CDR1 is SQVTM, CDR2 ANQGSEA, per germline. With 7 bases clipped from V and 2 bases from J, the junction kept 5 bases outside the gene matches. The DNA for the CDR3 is TGCAGCGGCAAAACAGGGGGCAACACTGAAGCTTTCTTT. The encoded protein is CSGKTGGNTEAFF.

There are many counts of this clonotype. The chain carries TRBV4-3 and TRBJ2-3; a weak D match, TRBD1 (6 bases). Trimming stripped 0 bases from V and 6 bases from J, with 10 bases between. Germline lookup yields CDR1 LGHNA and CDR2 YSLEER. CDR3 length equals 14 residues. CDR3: CASSQEGTGDTQYF. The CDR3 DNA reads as TGCGCCAGCAGCCAAGAAGGAACAGGGGATACGCAGTATTTT.

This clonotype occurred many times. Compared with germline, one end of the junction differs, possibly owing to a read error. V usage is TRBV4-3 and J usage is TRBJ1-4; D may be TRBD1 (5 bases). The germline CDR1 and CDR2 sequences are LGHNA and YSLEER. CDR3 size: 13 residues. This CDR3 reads CASSQDFGAPRLF. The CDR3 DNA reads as TGCGCCAGCAGCCAAGATTTCGGGGCCCCTCGTCTTTTT.

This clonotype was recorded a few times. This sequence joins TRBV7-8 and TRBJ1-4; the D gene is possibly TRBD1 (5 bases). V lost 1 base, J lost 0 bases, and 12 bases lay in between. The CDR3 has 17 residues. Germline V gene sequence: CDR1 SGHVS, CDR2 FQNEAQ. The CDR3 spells CASSLEVWGSTNEKLFF. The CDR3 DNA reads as TGTGCCAGCAGCTTAGAGGTTTGGGGGTCAACTAATGAAAAACTGTTTTTT.

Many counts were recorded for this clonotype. The CDR3 DNA sequence: TGTGCCAGCAGTTATACAGCGCCTACCTACGAGCAGTACTTC. Translation: CASSYTAPTYEQYF. The V call is TRBV6-2 or TRBV6-3, the J call TRBJ2-7; D remains ambiguous. Germline values: CDR1 MNHEY, CDR2 SVGEGT. This CDR3 is 14 amino acids long. V lost 3 bases and J lost 2, with 11 bases in between.

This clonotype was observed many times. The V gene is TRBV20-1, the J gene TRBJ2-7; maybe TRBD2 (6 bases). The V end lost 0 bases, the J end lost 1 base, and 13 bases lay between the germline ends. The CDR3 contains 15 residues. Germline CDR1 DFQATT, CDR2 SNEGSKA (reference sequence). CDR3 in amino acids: CSARDLGAGSYEQYF. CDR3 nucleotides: TGCAGTGCTAGAGATCTCGGTGCGGGATCCTACGAGCAGTACTTC.

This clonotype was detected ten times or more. CDR3 sequence (DNA): TGTGCCACTCGGACCGGCCGTACAACAAAGACCCAGTACTTC. It translates to CATRTGRTTKTQYF. V and J are TRBV10-3 and TRBJ2-5; no reliable D call. The ends were cut back, 10 bases at V and 6 bases at J, with 21 bases in the middle. CDR3 length: 14 amino acids. CDR1 is ENHRY and CDR2 is SYGVKD in the germline V gene.

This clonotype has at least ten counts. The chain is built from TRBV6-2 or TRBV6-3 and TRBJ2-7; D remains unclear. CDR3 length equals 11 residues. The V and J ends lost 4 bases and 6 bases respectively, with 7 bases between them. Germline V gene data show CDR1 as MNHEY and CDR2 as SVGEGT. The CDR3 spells CASSSLAEQYF. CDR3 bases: TGTGCCAGCAGTTCCCTCGCCGAGCAGTACTTC.

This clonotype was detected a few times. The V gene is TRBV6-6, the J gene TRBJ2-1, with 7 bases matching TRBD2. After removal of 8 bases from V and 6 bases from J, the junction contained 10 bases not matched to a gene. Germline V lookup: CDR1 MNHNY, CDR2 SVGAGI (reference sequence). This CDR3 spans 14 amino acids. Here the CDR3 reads CASGPAGKRNEQFF. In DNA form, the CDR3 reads TGTGCCAGCGGACCAGCGGGAAAACGCAATGAGCAGTTCTTC.

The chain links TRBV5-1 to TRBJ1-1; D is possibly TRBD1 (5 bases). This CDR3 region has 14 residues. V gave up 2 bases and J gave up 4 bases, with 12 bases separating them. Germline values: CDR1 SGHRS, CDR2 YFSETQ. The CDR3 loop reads CASSLGGVGTEAFF. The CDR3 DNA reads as TGCGCCAGCAGCTTAGGAGGGGTGGGCACTGAAGCTTTCTTT.

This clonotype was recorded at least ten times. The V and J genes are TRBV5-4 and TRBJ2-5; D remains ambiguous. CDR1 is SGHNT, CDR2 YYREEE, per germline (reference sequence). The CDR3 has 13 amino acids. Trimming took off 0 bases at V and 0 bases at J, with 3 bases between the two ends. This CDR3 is CASSLVNQETQYF. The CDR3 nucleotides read TGTGCCAGCAGCTTGGTGAACCAAGAGACCCAGTACTTC.

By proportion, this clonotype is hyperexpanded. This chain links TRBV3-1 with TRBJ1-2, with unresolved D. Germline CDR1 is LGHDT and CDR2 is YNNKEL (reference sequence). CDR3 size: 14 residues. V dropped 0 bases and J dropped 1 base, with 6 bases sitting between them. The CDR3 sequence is CASSQDEVNYGYTF. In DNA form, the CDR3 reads TGTGCCAGCAGCCAAGATGAGGTTAACTATGGCTACACCTTC. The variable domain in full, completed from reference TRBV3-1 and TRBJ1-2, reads DTAVSQTPKYLVTQMGNDKSIKCEQNLGHDTMYWYKQDSKKFLKIMFSYNNKELIINETVPNRFSPKSPDKAHLNLHINSLELGDSAVYFCASSQDEVNYGYTFGSGTRLTVV.

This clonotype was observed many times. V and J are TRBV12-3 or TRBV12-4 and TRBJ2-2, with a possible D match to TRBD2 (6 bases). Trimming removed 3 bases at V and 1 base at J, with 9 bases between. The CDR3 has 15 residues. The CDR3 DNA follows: TGTGCCAGCAGTTTTTTGGAGGGGAACACCGGGGAGCTGTTTTTT. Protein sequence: CASSFLEGNTGELFF.

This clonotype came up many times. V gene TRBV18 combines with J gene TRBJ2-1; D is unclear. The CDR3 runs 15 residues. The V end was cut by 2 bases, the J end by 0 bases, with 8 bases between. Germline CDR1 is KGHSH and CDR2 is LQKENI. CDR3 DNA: TGTGCCAGCTCACCAGCGGTGAGCTCCTACAATGAGCAGTTCTTC. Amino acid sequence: CASSPAVSSYNEQFF.

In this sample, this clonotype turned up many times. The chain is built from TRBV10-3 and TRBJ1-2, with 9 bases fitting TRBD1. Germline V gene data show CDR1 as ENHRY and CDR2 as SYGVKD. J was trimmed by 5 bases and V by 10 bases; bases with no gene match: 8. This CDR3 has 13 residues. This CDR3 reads CATSGQGMYGYTF. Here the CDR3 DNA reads TGTGCCACCTCGGGACAGGGAATGTATGGCTACACCTTC.

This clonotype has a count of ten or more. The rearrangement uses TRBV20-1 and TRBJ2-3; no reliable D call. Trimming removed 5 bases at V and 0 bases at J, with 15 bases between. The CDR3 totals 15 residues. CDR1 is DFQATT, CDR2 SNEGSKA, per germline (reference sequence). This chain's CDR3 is CSADITGPSTDTQYF. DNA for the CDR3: TGCAGTGCTGACATAACTGGCCCTAGCACAGATACGCAGTATTTT.

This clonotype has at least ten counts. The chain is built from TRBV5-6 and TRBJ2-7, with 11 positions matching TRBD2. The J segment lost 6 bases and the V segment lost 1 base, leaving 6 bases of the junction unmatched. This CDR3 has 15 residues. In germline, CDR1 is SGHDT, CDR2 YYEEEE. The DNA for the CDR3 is TGTGCCAGCAGCTTGTCCACTAGCGGGGGCCTCGAGCAGTACTTC. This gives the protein CASSLSTSGGLEQYF.